These 19 T cell receptor beta chains were all obtained from the same sample, sequenced in a study of cytotoxic CD8 clonotypes in ibrutinib-treated CLL. Generated by immunoSEQ multiplex PCR, the TCRdb table keeps only in-frame clones and is missing some. The data hold about 310,000 clones, with roughly 79% observed a single time. The sample consisted of PBMCs, taken before ibrutinib treatment. The origin of the receptors is a human donor with chronic lymphocytic leukemia.

The sample holds one count of this clone. The rearrangement joins TRBV30 to TRBJ1-2; 8 bases fit TRBD1. The germline CDR1 and CDR2 sequences are GTSNPN and SVGIG (reference sequence). V trimming: 1 base; J trimming: 5 bases; junction bases outside the gene matches: 15. The length of the CDR3 is 17 residues. The CDR3 reads CAWSEPGDRSSVYGYTF. Here the CDR3 DNA reads TGTGCCTGGAGTGAGCCCGGGGACAGGTCTTCAGTTTATGGCTACACCTTC.

V usage is TRBV27 and J usage is TRBJ2-5; 8 nucleotides align to TRBD1. The CDR3 totals 15 residues. Germline CDR1 reads MNHEY; CDR2 reads SMNVEV (reference sequence). The V and J ends lost 6 bases and 1 base, in that order; junction bases with no gene match: 7. The CDR3 loop reads CASRFQGTGQETQYF. The CDR3 DNA reads as TGTGCCAGCAGGTTTCAAGGGACAGGCCAAGAGACCCAGTACTTC.

CDR3 amino acids: CASSVGGNSGNTIYF. The CDR3 DNA reads TGTGCCAGCAGCGTAGGAGGAAACTCTGGAAACACCATATATTTT. This chain links TRBV9 with TRBJ1-3; D gene ambiguous. CDR1 is SGDLS and CDR2 is YYNGEE in the germline V gene. V was trimmed by 0 bases and J by 0 bases, leaving 7 bases between them. The CDR3 is 15 residues long. Full variable domain (missing parts from reference TRBV9 and TRBJ1-3): DSGVTQTPKHLITATGQRVTLRCSPRSGDLSVYWYQQSLDQGLQFLIQYYNGEERAKGNILERFSAQQFPDLHSELNLSSLELGDSALYFCASSVGGNSGNTIYFGEGSWLTVV.

The gene calls are TRBV4-2 and TRBJ2-3; D remains ambiguous. V was clipped by 1 base and J by 9 bases, with 11 bases between them. In germline, CDR1 is LGHNA, CDR2 YNFKEQ. CDR3 length: 13 amino acids. The CDR3 DNA reads as TGTGCCAGCAGCCAAGGTTTAGGTATCACGCAGTATTTT. Translated: CASSQGLGITQYF.

The rearrangement links TRBV27 to TRBJ2-7; D ambiguous. Trimming removed 2 bases at V and 1 base at J, with 9 bases between. This CDR3 has 14 residues. The germline V gene encodes CDR1 MNHEY and CDR2 SMNVEV (reference sequence). This CDR3 reads CASSLSRASYEQYF. CDR3 nucleotides: TGTGCCAGCAGTTTAAGTAGGGCGTCCTACGAGCAGTACTTC.

The sample holds a few counts of this clone. CDR3 DNA sequence: TGTGCCAGCAACCTGTGGGACAGGGGTTCGAAGCAGTACTTC. Its translation: CASNLWDRGSKQYF. The V gene is TRBV7-2, the J gene TRBJ2-7; TRBD1 matches at 10 bases. The germline V gene encodes CDR1 SGHTA and CDR2 FQGNSA. The CDR3 runs to 14 residues. The ends lost 7 bases at V and 8 bases at J; junction bases unmatched: 11.

The rearrangement joins TRBV18 to TRBJ2-3; 8 bases are a match to TRBD2. Per germline, CDR1 KGHSH and CDR2 LQKENI. After removal of 1 base from V and 7 bases from J, the junction contained 4 bases not matched to a gene. The CDR3 totals 14 residues. The CDR3 region has the DNA TGTGCCAGCTCACCACAGCGGGAGATGAATACGCAGTATTTT. It yields the protein CASSPQREMNTQYF. The full variable domain, with the rest looked up from reference TRBV18 and TRBJ2-3, is NAGVMQNPRHLVRRRGQEARLRCSPMKGHSHVYWYRQLPEEGLKFMVYLQKENIIDESGMPKERFSAEFPKEGPSILRIQQVVRGDSAAYFCASSPQREMNTQYFGPGTRLTVL.

The V and J genes are TRBV9 and TRBJ1-3, with D maybe TRBD1 (6 bases). CDR1 SGDLS and CDR2 YYNGEE come from the germline V gene. V lost 4 bases, J lost 2 bases, and 10 bases lay in between. The length of the CDR3 is 14 residues. The CDR3 bases are TGTGCCAGCAGCCCGGGGGCTACTGGAAACACCATATATTTT. Amino acid sequence: CASSPGATGNTIYF.

There are a few counts of this clone. This chain's CDR3 is CATSSGRVVGDTEAFF. The CDR3 region has the DNA TGTGCCACCAGCAGTGGGCGTGTGGTTGGGGACACTGAAGCTTTCTTT. This chain uses TRBV15 with TRBJ1-1; no firm D call. This CDR3 has 16 amino acids. In germline, CDR1 is LNHNV, CDR2 YYDKDF (reference sequence). With 3 bases removed from V and 3 bases from J, the gap between germline ends came to 17 bases. The variable domain in full, completed from reference TRBV15 and TRBJ1-1, reads DAMVIQNPRYQVTQFGKPVTLSCSQTLNHNVMYWYQQKSSQAPKLLFHYYDKDFNNEADTPDNFQSRRPNTSFCFLDIRSPGLGDTAMYLCATSSGRVVGDTEAFFGQGTRLTVV.

This clone appeared a few times. The chain is built from TRBV6-6 and TRBJ2-7; 8 bases are a match to TRBD1. This CDR3 has 14 residues. Germline V gene data show CDR1 as MNHNY and CDR2 as SVGAGI (reference sequence). With 4 bases clipped from V and 4 bases from J, the junction kept 6 bases outside the gene matches. The CDR3 DNA is TGTGCCAGCAGTTCTCAGGGGGCTCGGTACGAGCAGTACTTC. This gives the protein CASSSQGARYEQYF.

This clone appeared once. The gene calls are TRBV7-8 and TRBJ2-1; TRBD2 agrees at 8 bases. Germline lookup yields CDR1 SGHVS and CDR2 FQNEAQ. V trimming: 5 bases; J trimming: 2 bases; junction bases outside the gene matches: 17. The CDR3 totals 19 residues. The CDR3 here is CASSLKKGASGPTYNEQFF. The CDR3 region has the DNA TGTGCCAGCAGCCTCAAAAAGGGAGCTAGCGGGCCCACCTACAATGAGCAGTTCTTC.

The chain's CDR3 is CASSPEDRLLWDEQYF. CDR3 sequence (DNA): TGTGCCAGCTCACCAGAAGACAGACTCCTCTGGGACGAGCAGTACTTC. The chain uses TRBV18 and TRBJ2-7; tentatively, D is TRBD1 (5 bases). Trimming stripped 2 bases from V and 5 bases from J, with 19 bases between. The CDR3 contains 16 residues. CDR1 KGHSH and CDR2 LQKENI come from the germline V gene.

The chain has TRBV7-3 and TRBJ1-1, with D tentatively TRBD1 (5 bases). Germline V gene data show CDR1 as SGHTA and CDR2 as FQGTGA. V was pared by 2 bases and J by 1 base, with 17 bases between. The CDR3 runs to 17 residues. The chain's CDR3 is CASSLLSGAGKNTEAFF. CDR3 nucleotide sequence: TGTGCCAGCAGCTTACTATCGGGCGCAGGGAAGAACACTGAAGCTTTCTTT.

V gene TRBV5-6 combines with J gene TRBJ2-1; 15 nucleotides line up with TRBD2. The V and J ends lost 3 bases and 9 bases, in that order; junction bases with no gene match: 10. Germline CDR1 is SGHDT and CDR2 is YYEEEE. This CDR3 comprises 17 residues. CDR3 protein: CASSSGTGLAGGGEQFF. CDR3 bases: TGTGCCAGCAGCTCCGGAACGGGACTAGCGGGAGGAGGTGAGCAGTTCTTC.

This clone came up a few times. This chain connects TRBV4-3 to TRBJ1-2; 8 bases are a match to TRBD1. The germline gives CDR1 LGHNA, CDR2 YSLEER. V was pared by 0 bases and J by 5 bases, with 5 bases of the junction left unmatched. The CDR3 loop spans 15 amino acids. The CDR3 nucleotides are TGCGCCAGCAGCCAAGATGGACAGGGAGGGTATGGCTACACCTTC. Amino acids: CASSQDGQGGYGYTF.

The chain employs TRBV15 and TRBJ2-7, with no clear D. Germline loops: CDR1 LNHNV, CDR2 YYDKDF (reference sequence). There are 15 residues in the CDR3. The V end was cut by 3 bases, the J end by 2 bases, with 14 bases between. As DNA, the CDR3 is TGTGCCACCAGCAGGGATAGGGATTCGACCTACGAGCAGTACTTC. Its translation is CATSRDRDSTYEQYF.

The chain has TRBV7-2 and TRBJ2-1; the D gene is possibly TRBD2 (6 bases). Germline CDR1 and CDR2: SGHTA and FQGNSA. This CDR3 comprises 17 residues. Trimming pared 1 base from V and 0 bases from J, leaving 13 bases between. The CDR3 bases are TGTGCCAGCAGCTTAGAAGTGGGGCGGGGCTCCTACAATGAGCAGTTCTTC. It specifies CASSLEVGRGSYNEQFF.

The chain is built from TRBV29-1 and TRBJ1-2; D uncertain. V was shortened by 7 bases and J by 8 bases, with 17 bases between the two germline ends. The CDR3 covers 12 residues. The germline CDR1 and CDR2 sequences are SQVTM and ANQGSEA. The CDR3 sequence is CSASGGGGGYTF. The CDR3 nucleotides read TGCAGCGCCTCTGGTGGCGGAGGAGGCTACACCTTC.

V and J are TRBV18 and TRBJ2-2, with D perhaps assigned TRBD1 or TRBD2 (5 bases each). Trimming shortened V by 2 bases and J by 2 bases, and 6 bases separated the two germline ends. Germline assignment: CDR1 KGHSH and CDR2 LQKENI. The CDR3 consists of 14 residues. The CDR3 protein is CASSPGGNTGELFF. CDR3 nucleotides: TGTGCCAGCTCACCAGGGGGAAACACCGGGGAGCTGTTTTTT.